Each of the 18 T cell receptor beta chains below was sequenced from the same sample in a study of cytotoxic CD8 clonotypes in ibrutinib-treated CLL. The protocol was immunoSEQ multiplex PCR, while the TCRdb copy is restricted to in-frame clones and leaves out a portion. This table has 150,000 to 200,000 clones, about 88% appearing once. This material consisted of PBMCs, taken at disease progression, from a patient treated with ibrutinib. All receptors derive from a human donor with chronic lymphocytic leukemia.

This clone turned up a few times. The chain is built from TRBV18 and TRBJ2-3; possibly TRBD1 or TRBD2 for D (5 bases each). The CDR3 is 13 amino acids. Between the trimmed V and J ends, which lost 3 bases and 2 bases, there was a span of 6 bases. In germline, CDR1 is KGHSH, CDR2 LQKENI. CDR3 coding DNA: TGTGCCAGCTCACCGGGGGACACAGATACGCAGTATTTT. Translation: CASSPGDTDTQYF.

The J gene is TRBJ2-6, the V gene TRBV5-1; 9 nucleotides align to TRBD1. The CDR3 has 17 residues. CDR1 SGHRS and CDR2 YFSETQ come from the germline V gene. The J segment lost 1 base and the V segment lost 4 bases, leaving 6 bases of the junction unmatched. The CDR3 sequence: CASSLPGTGSGANVLTF. The CDR3, as DNA: TGCGCCAGCAGCCTACCCGGGACAGGGTCTGGGGCCAACGTCCTGACTTTC. The entire variable domain, with the rest obtained from reference TRBV5-1 and TRBJ2-6, is as follows: KAGVTQTPRYLIKTRGQQVTLSCSPISGHRSVSWYQQTPGQGLQFLFEYFSETQRNKGNFPGRFSGRQFSNSRSEMNVSTLELGDSALYLCASSLPGTGSGANVLTFGAGSRLTVL.

The genes are TRBV28 and TRBJ2-7; 8 bases line up with TRBD1. Trimming cost V 8 bases and J 7 bases; bases outside gene matches: 10. This CDR3 is built from 13 residues. Germline V lookup: CDR1 MDHEN, CDR2 SYDVKM. The CDR3 protein is CASFQTGGWEQYF. The CDR3 DNA sequence: TGTGCCAGCTTCCAAACAGGGGGGTGGGAGCAGTACTTC.

This chain joins TRBV7-2 and TRBJ1-1; D perhaps matches TRBD1 (5 bases). The V end was cut by 0 bases, the J end by 3 bases, with 14 bases between. The length of the CDR3 is 16 residues. The germline V gene has CDR1 SGHTA and CDR2 FQGNSA. The CDR3 DNA reads as TGTGCCAGCAGCTTAGCCTTTTCCGACAGCTACACTGAAGCTTTCTTT. The encoded protein is CASSLAFSDSYTEAFF.

The gene calls are TRBV5-8 and TRBJ1-4; the D is unclear. V was clipped by 2 bases and J by 8 bases, with 10 bases between them. CDR1 is SGHTS, CDR2 YDEGEE, per germline. There are 13 residues in the CDR3. The CDR3 DNA reads as TGTGCCAGCAGCTTTTCTCCGGCGGAAAAACTGTTTTTT. The encoded protein is CASSFSPAEKLFF.

This chain connects TRBV27 to TRBJ2-7, with TRBD2 identical over 10 bases. V was clipped by 3 bases and J by 1 base; unmatched bases: 3. The length of the CDR3 is 15 residues. CDR1 is MNHEY and CDR2 is SMNVEV in the germline V gene (reference sequence). Here the CDR3 DNA reads TGTGCCAGCAGTTTGATTAGCGGGAGGTCCTACGAGCAGTACTTC. Its protein product is CASSLISGRSYEQYF.

The chain couples TRBV27 to TRBJ2-2; D may be TRBD2 (6 bases). V was trimmed by 2 bases and J by 6 bases, leaving 10 bases between them. This CDR3 region has 14 residues. Germline CDR1 reads MNHEY; CDR2 reads SMNVEV (reference sequence). The CDR3 DNA reads TGTGCCAGCAGTTTACGGAGGGCTGCCGGGGAGCTGTTTTTT. It codes for CASSLRRAAGELFF.

This clone was observed a single time. V and J are TRBV6-5 and TRBJ2-7; 7 bases line up with TRBD1. Germline values: CDR1 MNHEY, CDR2 SVGAGI. The CDR3 is made up of 14 amino acids. V lost 0 bases to trimming and J lost 3 bases; unmatched junction nucleotides: 2. Here the CDR3 reads CASSYSTGFYEQYF. CDR3 nucleotides: TGTGCCAGCAGTTACTCGACAGGGTTCTACGAGCAGTACTTC.

The rearrangement uses TRBV9 and TRBJ2-3; 8 positions agree with TRBD2. The CDR3 loop spans 17 amino acids. Germline V gene sequence: CDR1 SGDLS, CDR2 YYNGEE. Trimming cost V 1 base and J 4 bases; bases outside gene matches: 11. This CDR3 reads CASSVFPEREWADTQYF. The DNA of the CDR3 is TGTGCCAGCAGCGTATTCCCCGAGCGGGAGTGGGCAGATACGCAGTATTTT.

This clone was counted a few times. This chain links TRBV19 with TRBJ2-7; the match to TRBD2 covers 14 bases. The CDR3 spans 21 residues. J lost 2 bases, V lost 4 bases, and 19 bases had no gene match. Germline V lookup: CDR1 LNHDA, CDR2 SQIVND (reference sequence). CDR3 region: CASSRGASGLAGGRWAYEQYF. The CDR3 region has the DNA TGTGCCAGTAGTAGGGGTGCGTCAGGACTAGCGGGAGGAAGATGGGCCTACGAGCAGTACTTC.

The chain has TRBV7-3 and TRBJ2-6; D gene unclear. Germline assignment: CDR1 SGHTA and CDR2 FQGTGA. This CDR3 is 15 amino acids long. V gave up 5 bases and J gave up 1 base, with 9 bases separating them. CDR3 bases: TGTGCCAGCAGCCGCGGCCTGTCTGGGGCCAACGTCCTGACTTTC. It yields the protein CASSRGLSGANVLTF.

This sequence joins TRBV18 and TRBJ1-1, with TRBD1 matching 9 bases. Trimming at V came to 3 bases and at J to 2 bases, leaving 4 bases not matched to a gene. Germline V lookup: CDR1 KGHSH, CDR2 LQKENI. This CDR3 region has 15 residues. DNA of the CDR3: TGTGCCAGCTCACCCGACAGGGGGTTCAACACTGAAGCTTTCTTT. It encodes CASSPDRGFNTEAFF.

This chain uses TRBV7-2 with TRBJ1-5; D unclear. Per the germline V gene, CDR1 is SGHTA and CDR2 is FQGNSA. The length of the CDR3 is 14 residues. Trimming cost V 5 bases and J 5 bases, with 13 bases left between them. Written as DNA, the CDR3 is TGTGCCAGCAGCCGCCTCGGATCGTATCAGCCCCAGCATTTT. This sequence encodes CASSRLGSYQPQHF.

This rearrangement joins TRBV6-5 to TRBJ1-1; tentative D call: TRBD1 (5 bases). Germline loops: CDR1 MNHEY, CDR2 SVGAGI. Trimming pared 4 bases from V and 1 base from J, leaving 10 bases between. The CDR3 has 14 residues. This CDR3 reads CASSSGQGNTEAFF. CDR3 sequence (DNA): TGTGCCAGCAGTTCGGGGCAGGGGAACACTGAAGCTTTCTTT.

This clone has just one count. This sequence joins TRBV5-1 and TRBJ2-3; perhaps TRBD2 as D (6 bases). CDR3 size: 16 residues. CDR1 and CDR2 (germline): SGHRS, YFSETQ. Trimming took 4 bases from V and 1 from J, leaving 16 bases between them. Written as DNA, the CDR3 is TGCGCCAGCAGCCTGCCTTTGGGCGGGGGCACAGATACGCAGTATTTT. Amino acids: CASSLPLGGGTDTQYF.

This clone is medium-sized. V and J are TRBV6-4 and TRBJ2-1; D perhaps matches TRBD2 (6 bases). The CDR3 consists of 14 residues. Looked up from germline, CDR1 is MRHNA and CDR2 is SNTAGT. Trimming pared 0 bases from V and 6 bases from J, leaving 9 bases between. CDR3 DNA: TGTGCCAGCAGTGACTCGGGGACTGGCAATGAGCAGTTCTTC. Protein: CASSDSGTGNEQFF.

This clone was picked up one time. The gene calls are TRBV5-1 and TRBJ2-2; TRBD1 matches 10 bases. Trimming at V came to 4 bases and at J to 6 bases, leaving 12 bases not matched to a gene. The CDR3 is 17 residues long. Germline CDR1 SGHRS, CDR2 YFSETQ. CDR3 nucleotides: TGCGCCAGCAGCCCCTCCCCGACAGGGGGCATGGCCGGGGAGCTGTTTTTT. It encodes CASSPSPTGGMAGELFF.

In this sample, this clone turned up once. V usage is TRBV19 and J usage is TRBJ2-7; possible D gene TRBD2, 6 bases. The CDR3 loop spans 18 amino acids. The ends were cut back, 4 bases at V and 0 bases at J, with 22 bases in the middle. From germline, CDR1 is LNHDA and CDR2 SQIVND (reference sequence). CDR3 DNA: TGTGCCAGTAGTAAGGCCCCCGAGAGCGGGCGAAGCTCCTACGAGCAGTACTTC. Translating it yields CASSKAPESGRSSYEQYF.